This paragraph covers one T cell receptor beta chain sequence. Its antigen is as yet unknown. This CDR3 contains 14 residues. From germline, CDR1 is DFQATT and CDR2 SNEGSKA (reference sequence). V shed 6 bases, J shed 5 bases, and the junction held 10 bases outside the gene matches. This specimen comes from a study of CD8 T cells in ankylosing spondylitis. Findings and caveats of the study: As reported, disease-linked clones showed significant enrichment in matched ankylosing spondylitis synovial fluid. Relatively scarce in peripheral blood, disease-linked clones were CD8+. It appeared that ankylosing spondylitis blood was characterized by a TCR beta motif of several highly homologous variants.

Quantitative 5'-RACE with molecular barcodes generated TCR beta libraries. TCRdb called the 5' RACE reads again in MiXCR, with one record for every CDR3 protein. Of 250,000 to 350,000 distinct CDR3 sequences in the sample, less than 25% are singletons; the top ten hold 3.5% to 4.5%. The chain employs TRBV20-1 and TRBJ2-1, with 7 bases aligning to TRBD2. The source material was blood, either unsorted or a sorted T cell fraction (not recorded which). This receptor was identified in a female donor with ankylosing spondylitis or in good health (not recorded which). The CDR3 spells CSAAGLVPNNEQFF. The CDR3 nucleotides are TGCAGTGCAGCCGGACTAGTGCCGAACAATGAGCAGTTCTTC.